The source of this TCR beta chain is a study of OX40 agonist ivuxolimab in advanced cancers. Repertoires were generated with immunoSEQ multiplex PCR, while TCRdb's copy carries only in-frame clones and drops some. The top ten clones hold around 0.4% of a sample with tens of thousands of clones, about 89% of them seen once. The sequence was collected from an adult with an advanced solid tumor such as melanoma, head and neck, liver or kidney cancer. The sample in question was CD4+ or CD8+ T cells sorted from blood, obtained in a trial of the OX40 agonist ivuxolimab.

CDR3: CASSLDRGITF. CDR3 nucleotides: TGTGCCAGCAGCTTAGATAGGGGGATCACCTTC. This rearrangement joins TRBV11-2 to TRBJ1-2, with D possibly matching TRBD1 (6 bases). Trimming left V 0 bases short and J 13 bases short, with 9 bases between. Per the germline V gene, CDR1 is SGHAT and CDR2 is FQNNGV. The CDR3 loop spans 11 amino acids.